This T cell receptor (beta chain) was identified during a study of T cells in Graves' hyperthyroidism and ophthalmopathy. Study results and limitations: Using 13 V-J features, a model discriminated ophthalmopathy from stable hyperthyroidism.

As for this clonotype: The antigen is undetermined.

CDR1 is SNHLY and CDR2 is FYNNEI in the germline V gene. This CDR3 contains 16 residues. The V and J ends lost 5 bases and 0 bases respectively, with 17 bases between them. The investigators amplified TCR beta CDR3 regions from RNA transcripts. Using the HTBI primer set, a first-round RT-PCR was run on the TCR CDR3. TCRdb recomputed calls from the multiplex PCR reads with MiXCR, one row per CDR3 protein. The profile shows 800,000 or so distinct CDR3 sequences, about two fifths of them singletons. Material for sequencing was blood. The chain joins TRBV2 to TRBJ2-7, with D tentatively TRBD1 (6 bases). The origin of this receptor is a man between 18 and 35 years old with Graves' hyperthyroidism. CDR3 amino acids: CASSYSRQGFSYEQYF. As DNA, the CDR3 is TGTGCCAGCAGTTACTCGAGGCAGGGGTTCTCCTACGAGCAGTACTTC.